One and the same sample provided the 27 T cell receptor beta chains below, sequenced in a study of blood T cells in healthy people across ages. It was with a sample-barcoded 5' primer and a J-beta primer mix that a second PCR of about 7 to 12 cycles was run. TCRdb analysed the 5' RACE reads with MiXCR anew, one entry per CDR3 protein. Of 780,000 or so distinct CDR3 sequences in the sample, roughly 25% were seen once. These data were also filed under a second study, of T cells of mothers and their children.

The sequenced sample consisted of blood. These receptors were taken from a boy between 10 and 17 years old in good health.

In this sample, this clonotype turned up once. As DNA, the CDR3 is TGTGCCAGCAGCTTAGCGGTCTGGCTAGCCCAAGAGACCCAGTACTTC. It specifies CASSLAVWLAQETQYF. V gene TRBV7-8 combines with J gene TRBJ2-5, with D possibly matching TRBD2 (5 bases). Trimming pared 0 bases from V and 1 base from J, leaving 12 bases between. Germline V gene lookup returns CDR1 SGHVS and CDR2 FQNEAQ. This CDR3 spans 16 amino acids.

This chain links TRBV4-1 with TRBJ2-5; D uncertain. The germline V and J ends were trimmed by 0 bases and 4 bases, with 6 bases remaining between them. The germline CDR1 and CDR2 sequences are MGHRA and YSYEKL. CDR3 length: 13 residues. The CDR3 DNA follows: TGCGCCAGCAGCCAAGATTCCCCAGAGACCCAGTACTTC. This translates into CASSQDSPETQYF.

In this sample, this clonotype turned up a few times. The CDR3 DNA reads TGTGCCAGCAGTCGGACACCGGGAGAGCAGTACTTC. Protein product: CASSRTPGEQYF. The V gene is TRBV12-3 or TRBV12-4, the J gene TRBJ2-5; maybe TRBD2 (6 bases). This CDR3 comprises 12 residues. Trimming stripped 5 bases from V and 11 bases from J, with 15 bases between.

A few counts support this clonotype. The chain recombines TRBV7-2 with TRBJ2-3; the D is unclear. The germline V and J ends were trimmed by 5 bases and 2 bases, with 14 bases remaining between them. This CDR3 has 15 amino acids. Germline values: CDR1 SGHTA, CDR2 FQGNSA. CDR3 in DNA: TGTGCCAGCAGCGGACGACTGGCAGTCACAGATACGCAGTATTTT. It yields the protein CASSGRLAVTDTQYF.

V is TRBV12-3 or TRBV12-4 and J is TRBJ2-3; D remains ambiguous. The CDR3 is 15 residues long. V was trimmed by 3 bases and J by 0 bases, leaving 10 bases between them. The CDR3 nucleotides read TGTGCCAGCAGTTTTTACACTACTAGCACAGATACGCAGTATTTT. Translation gives CASSFYTTSTDTQYF.

This clonotype was recorded a few times. This rearrangement joins TRBV6-2 or TRBV6-3 to TRBJ2-3; D remains ambiguous. The CDR3 runs 12 residues. Germline V lookup: CDR1 MNHEY, CDR2 SVGEGT. The V end was cut by 5 bases, the J end by 10 bases, with 13 bases between. The CDR3 protein is CASSPSLDPQYF. The CDR3, as DNA: TGTGCCAGCAGTCCCTCGCTGGATCCGCAGTATTTT.

The chain recombines TRBV6-5 with TRBJ2-2, with 8 nucleotides matching TRBD1. This CDR3 is 15 amino acids long. Germline assignment: CDR1 MNHEY and CDR2 SVGAGI. V was pared by 5 bases and J by 1 base, with 3 bases of the junction left unmatched. CDR3 loop: CASSQTGGNTGELFF. The CDR3 DNA follows: TGTGCCAGCAGTCAAACAGGGGGGAACACCGGGGAGCTGTTTTTT.

The rearrangement joins TRBV29-1 to TRBJ2-3, with TRBD2 matching 8 bases. This CDR3 comprises 15 residues. With V trimmed by 0 bases and J by 4 bases, 6 bases remained unmatched. Germline V lookup: CDR1 SQVTM, CDR2 ANQGSEA. This CDR3 is CSVEDRPAGADTQYF. In DNA, the CDR3 is TGCAGCGTTGAAGATCGCCCAGCGGGGGCAGATACGCAGTATTTT.

In this sample, this clonotype turned up a few times. The chain is built from TRBV6-1 and TRBJ2-1; TRBD2 is a possible D gene (5 bases). The CDR3 is 17 residues long. Between the trimmed V and J ends, which lost 2 bases and 2 bases, there was a span of 16 bases. Looked up from germline, CDR1 is MNHNS and CDR2 is SASEGT. The CDR3 here is CASSESPGGYPYNEQFF. CDR3 DNA: TGTGCCAGCAGTGAAAGCCCGGGCGGGTATCCCTACAATGAGCAGTTCTTC.

The gene calls are TRBV20-1 and TRBJ2-7, with 8 bases lining up with TRBD2. This CDR3 comprises 17 residues. Germline loops: CDR1 DFQATT, CDR2 SNEGSKA (reference sequence). After removal of 6 bases from V and 1 base from J, the junction contained 17 bases not matched to a gene. Here the CDR3 reads CSAKRPGLVLRSYEQYF. The CDR3 bases are TGCAGTGCAAAGAGACCGGGACTAGTTCTTAGGTCCTACGAGCAGTACTTC.

This rearrangement joins TRBV6-5 to TRBJ2-5; D tentatively fits TRBD1 or TRBD2 (6 bases each). V shed 0 bases and J shed 2 bases, with 10 bases lying between them. The germline V gene encodes CDR1 MNHEY and CDR2 SVGAGI. This CDR3 contains 15 residues. The DNA for the CDR3 is TGTGCCAGCAGTTACTCGTGGGGGGCTCAAGAGACCCAGTACTTC. It specifies CASSYSWGAQETQYF.

This chain connects TRBV28 to TRBJ2-7; the D gene could be TRBD1 or TRBD2 (5 bases each). Germline V gene sequence: CDR1 MDHEN, CDR2 SYDVKM. CDR3 length: 15 amino acids. The germline V and J ends were trimmed by 6 bases and 2 bases, with 17 bases remaining between them. The CDR3 loop is CASSIQGRKTYEQYF. In nucleotides, the CDR3 is TGTGCCAGCAGCATCCAGGGACGGAAGACCTACGAGCAGTACTTC.

The chain recombines TRBV9 with TRBJ2-7, with a possible D match to TRBD2 (5 bases). Per germline, CDR1 SGDLS and CDR2 YYNGEE. The V end lost 0 bases, the J end lost 4 bases, and 20 bases lay between the germline ends. The CDR3 sequence is 17 residues long. This CDR3 reads CASSVAQGGPPIYEQYF. The CDR3 bases are TGTGCCAGCAGCGTAGCCCAAGGAGGCCCCCCAATATACGAGCAGTACTTC.

This clonotype is a singleton in its sample. The V and J genes are TRBV29-1 and TRBJ2-5; D is possibly TRBD1 (5 bases). Trimming cost V 0 bases and J 2 bases, with 10 bases left between them. CDR1 SQVTM and CDR2 ANQGSEA come from the germline V gene. This CDR3 region has 14 residues. In nucleotides, the CDR3 is TGCAGCGTTGAAGACCGGACACGTCAAGAGACCCAGTACTTC. Its protein product is CSVEDRTRQETQYF.

This chain uses TRBV11-2 with TRBJ2-7; D is perhaps TRBD1 (5 bases). The CDR3 is 14 amino acids. The germline gives CDR1 SGHAT, CDR2 FQNNGV. The V and J ends lost 8 bases and 3 bases respectively, with 17 bases between them. The DNA of the CDR3 is TGTGCCAGCCGCTCCCCGGACACCTTCTACGAGCAGTACTTC. Its protein is CASRSPDTFYEQYF.

A few counts support this clonotype. The CDR3 nucleotides read TGTGCCAGCAGTTCCGGGACAGGGCGGCGCGAGCAGTACTTC. Translated, it gives CASSSGTGRREQYF. The chain is built from TRBV28 and TRBJ2-7, with 9 bases matching TRBD1. CDR3 length: 14 residues. The V and J ends lost 4 bases and 6 bases, in that order; junction bases with no gene match: 7. Germline V gives CDR1 MDHEN, CDR2 SYDVKM.

This clonotype appeared a few times. The genes are TRBV28 and TRBJ2-3; unclear D gene. The germline CDR1 and CDR2 sequences are MDHEN and SYDVKM. This CDR3 has 13 amino acids. Trimming removed 5 bases from V and 4 bases from J, with 10 bases in between. CDR3 amino acids: CASSEIQPDTQYF. The CDR3 nucleotides are TGTGCCAGCAGTGAAATTCAGCCAGATACGCAGTATTTT.

This clonotype was recorded only once. This chain uses TRBV27 with TRBJ1-5; the D gene is possibly TRBD1 (6 bases). Per germline, CDR1 MNHEY and CDR2 SMNVEV (reference sequence). V was trimmed by 6 bases and J by 2 bases, leaving 11 bases between them. There are 14 residues in the CDR3. DNA for the CDR3: TGTGCCAGCAGGGTAAGGGGGGGCAATCAGCCCCAGCATTTT. It encodes CASRVRGGNQPQHF.

This clonotype has only a few counts. J is TRBJ2-3 and V is TRBV12-3 or TRBV12-4; TRBD2 matches 13 bases. J lost 2 bases, V lost 3 bases, and 11 bases had no gene match. This CDR3 is 19 amino acids long. CDR3 in DNA: TGTGCCAGCAGTTTTGTGGCCGGGACTAGCGGGGACCACACAGATACGCAGTATTTT. Translated: CASSFVAGTSGDHTDTQYF.

The CDR3 reads CASSPQVSETQYF. In DNA, the CDR3 is TGTGCCAGCTCACCCCAGGTGTCAGAGACCCAGTACTTC. This chain connects TRBV18 to TRBJ2-5; D not resolved. This CDR3 is built from 13 residues. Germline V CDR1 and CDR2: KGHSH, LQKENI. V was clipped by 3 bases and J by 4 bases, with 9 bases between them.

V gene TRBV14 combines with J gene TRBJ2-7, with TRBD1 identical over 8 bases. V lost 1 base to trimming and J lost 5 bases; unmatched junction nucleotides: 7. CDR1 SGHDN and CDR2 FVKESK come from the germline V gene. CDR3 length: 15 residues. The CDR3 reads CASSQGVGQVDEQYF. CDR3 DNA sequence: TGTGCCAGCAGCCAAGGAGTGGGACAGGTAGACGAGCAGTACTTC.

This clonotype was observed a few times. V gene TRBV29-1 combines with J gene TRBJ2-7; 7 bases align to TRBD1. Per the germline V gene, CDR1 is SQVTM and CDR2 is ANQGSEA. V shed 5 bases, J shed 3 bases, and the junction held 13 bases outside the gene matches. This CDR3 region has 15 residues. DNA for the CDR3: TGCAGCGTTCTCCTCGACAGGGTAGGATTCTACGAGCAGTACTTC. Protein: CSVLLDRVGFYEQYF.

This clonotype was picked up one time. This chain uses TRBV21-1 with TRBJ1-5; the table's TRBD1 call for D was not verified on the DNA. TRBV21-1 is listed as a pseudogene. CDR3 length: 13 residues. CDR3 sequence reads: CASSKVGDQPQHF. CDR3 DNA sequence: TGTGCCAGCAGCAAAGTAGGGGATCAGCCCCAGCATTTT.

The chain employs TRBV12-3 or TRBV12-4 and TRBJ2-7, with D possibly matching TRBD2 (6 bases). The CDR3 covers 16 residues. The V end lost 5 bases, the J end lost 4 bases, and 21 bases lay between the germline ends. CDR3 DNA sequence: TGTGCCAGCAGTGACCTTACACCGGGACTCCATTACGAGCAGTACTTC. Protein product: CASSDLTPGLHYEQYF.

This clonotype was seen more than once but under ten times. The chain couples TRBV20-1 to TRBJ2-3; either TRBD1 or TRBD2 may supply D (5 bases each). The CDR3 covers 15 residues. V lost 0 bases and J lost 2, with 12 bases in between. Germline V lookup: CDR1 DFQATT, CDR2 SNEGSKA (reference sequence). CDR3 region: CSAREARGPTDTQYF. The CDR3 DNA reads TGCAGTGCTAGAGAGGCGAGGGGCCCCACAGATACGCAGTATTTT.

This rearrangement joins TRBV4-3 to TRBJ1-1; TRBD1 might be the D (6 bases). The V and J ends lost 0 bases and 5 bases respectively, with 22 bases between them. Germline V lookup: CDR1 LGHNA, CDR2 YSLEER. This CDR3 is 18 amino acids long. The CDR3 coding sequence is TGCGCCAGCAGCCAAGACTTTTGGGGGGCGCAGGATTGGACTGAAGCTTTCTTT. It translates to CASSQDFWGAQDWTEAFF.

The rearrangement uses TRBV9 and TRBJ2-3, with D possibly TRBD2 on 6 matching bases. In germline, CDR1 is SGDLS, CDR2 YYNGEE. Trimming took off 2 bases at V and 0 bases at J, with 16 bases between the two ends. The CDR3 contains 17 residues. The CDR3 sequence is CASSVLAQYTSTDTQYF. The CDR3 DNA follows: TGTGCCAGCAGCGTTCTAGCGCAATATACTAGCACAGATACGCAGTATTTT.